The source of this T cell receptor (beta chain) is a study of T cell responses to AZD1222 COVID-19 vaccine. The CDR3 spans 12 residues. Germline CDR1 and CDR2: MDHEN and SYDVKM. The V gene lost 3 bases and the J gene lost 4 bases, with 7 bases spanning the gap. Broader study findings: Targeting of unmutated variant regions was reportedly seen in nearly half of spike-specific TCRs. Only a handful of AZD1222 recipients, roughly 6 in all, had baseline seropositivity. The study sampled repertoires only after the peak T cell response.

Profiled with immunoSEQ multiplex PCR; TCRdb holds only in-frame clones, not every one. There are about 140,000 clones in the sample; roughly 88% occur only once, and 5.4% lies in the top ten. A remark on this clone: What it binds is unknown. The same CDR3 also results from other DNA sequences found in this sample.

Sequences were derived from peripheral blood, sampled 28 days after the second dose of the MenACWY control vaccine. This TCR was recovered from an adult who received the MenACWY meningococcal vaccine as a control. The chain couples TRBV28 to TRBJ2-7, with unresolved D. The CDR3 sequence: CASSFQNYEQYF. In DNA form, the CDR3 reads TGTGCCAGCAGTTTTCAGAATTACGAGCAGTACTTC.